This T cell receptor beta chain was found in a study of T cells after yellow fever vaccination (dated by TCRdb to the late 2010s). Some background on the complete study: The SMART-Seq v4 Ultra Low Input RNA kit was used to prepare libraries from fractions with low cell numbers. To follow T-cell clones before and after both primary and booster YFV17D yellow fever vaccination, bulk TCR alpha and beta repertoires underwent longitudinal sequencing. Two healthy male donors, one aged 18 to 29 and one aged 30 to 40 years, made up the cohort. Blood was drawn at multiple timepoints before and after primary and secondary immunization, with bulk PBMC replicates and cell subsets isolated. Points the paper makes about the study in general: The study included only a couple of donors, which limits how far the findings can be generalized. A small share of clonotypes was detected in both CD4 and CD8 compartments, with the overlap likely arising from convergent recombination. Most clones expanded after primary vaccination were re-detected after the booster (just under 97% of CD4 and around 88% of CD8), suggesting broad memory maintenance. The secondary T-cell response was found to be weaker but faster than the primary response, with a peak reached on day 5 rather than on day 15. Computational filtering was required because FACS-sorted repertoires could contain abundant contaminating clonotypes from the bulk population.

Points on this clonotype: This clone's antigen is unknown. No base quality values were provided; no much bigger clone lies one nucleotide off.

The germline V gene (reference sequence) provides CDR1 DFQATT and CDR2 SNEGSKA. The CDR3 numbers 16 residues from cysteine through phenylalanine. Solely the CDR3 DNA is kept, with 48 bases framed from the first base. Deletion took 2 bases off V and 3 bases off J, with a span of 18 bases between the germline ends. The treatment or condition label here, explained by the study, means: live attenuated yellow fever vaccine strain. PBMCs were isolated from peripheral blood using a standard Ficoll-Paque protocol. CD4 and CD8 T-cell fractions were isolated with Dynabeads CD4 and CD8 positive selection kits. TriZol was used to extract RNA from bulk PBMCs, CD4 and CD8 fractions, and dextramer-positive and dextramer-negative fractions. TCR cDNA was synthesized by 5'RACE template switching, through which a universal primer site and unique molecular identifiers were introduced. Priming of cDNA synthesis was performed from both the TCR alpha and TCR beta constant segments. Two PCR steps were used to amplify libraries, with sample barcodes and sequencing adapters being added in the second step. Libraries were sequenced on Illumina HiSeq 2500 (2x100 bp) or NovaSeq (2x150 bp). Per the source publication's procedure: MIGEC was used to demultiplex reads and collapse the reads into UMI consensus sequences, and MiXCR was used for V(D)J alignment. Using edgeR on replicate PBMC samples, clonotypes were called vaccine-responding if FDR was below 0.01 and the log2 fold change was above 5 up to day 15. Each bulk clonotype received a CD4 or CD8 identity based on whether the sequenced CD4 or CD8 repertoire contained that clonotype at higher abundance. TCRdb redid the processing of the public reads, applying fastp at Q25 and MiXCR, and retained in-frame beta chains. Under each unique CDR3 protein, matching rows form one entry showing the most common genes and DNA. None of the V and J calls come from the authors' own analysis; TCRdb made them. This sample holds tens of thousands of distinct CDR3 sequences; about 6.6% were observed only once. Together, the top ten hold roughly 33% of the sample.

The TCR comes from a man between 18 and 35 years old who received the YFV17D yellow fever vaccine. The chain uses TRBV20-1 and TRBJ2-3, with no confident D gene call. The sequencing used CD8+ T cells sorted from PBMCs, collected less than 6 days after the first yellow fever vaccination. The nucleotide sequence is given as TGCAGTGCTAGACCCCCCCTCACCCAAGGAACAGATACGCAGTATTTT. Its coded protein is CSARPPLTQGTDTQYF.